This T cell receptor beta chain originates from a study of T-cell reconstitution after alpha-beta-depleted transplantation in children. Study-level points and caveats: Reportedly, alpha-beta T cells present about two months post-transplant originated from several hundred expanded clones of graft origin. The authors attributed T-cell counts and diversity one year after transplant mostly to newly produced T cells.

Unique molecular identifiers were used in preparing the TCRbeta library. Each CDR3 protein is one row after TCRdb ran MiXCR on the PCR reads. Of around 18,000 distinct CDR3 sequences listed, 5% to 5.5% are singletons. This clonotype was counted ten times or more. The antigen remains undetermined. V was shortened by 5 bases and J by 11 bases, with 15 bases between the two germline ends. The length of the CDR3 is 13 residues. The V gene's germline CDR1 is KGHSH and CDR2 LQKENI. The sequence was collected from a boy aged 10-17 years with acute lymphoblastic leukemia, due to receive a stem cell transplant. The chain links TRBV18 to TRBJ1-4; D is unresolved. The sequencing used PBMCs, collected before TCRalphabeta/CD19-depleted stem cell transplant. The CDR3, as DNA: TGTGCCAGCTCATCCGGCGAAATCGATAAACTGTTTTTT. Encoded protein: CASSSGEIDKLFF.